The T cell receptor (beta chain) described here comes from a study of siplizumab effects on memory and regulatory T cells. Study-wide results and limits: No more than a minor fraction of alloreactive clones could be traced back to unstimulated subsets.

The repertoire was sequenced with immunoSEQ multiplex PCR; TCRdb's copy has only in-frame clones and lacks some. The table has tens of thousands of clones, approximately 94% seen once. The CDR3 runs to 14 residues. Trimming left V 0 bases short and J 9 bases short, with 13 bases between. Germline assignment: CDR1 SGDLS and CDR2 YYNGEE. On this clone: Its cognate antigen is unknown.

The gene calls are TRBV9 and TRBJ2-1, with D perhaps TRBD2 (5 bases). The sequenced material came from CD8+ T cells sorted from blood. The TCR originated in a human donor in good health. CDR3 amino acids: CASSVANGGIEQFF. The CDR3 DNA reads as TGTGCCAGCAGCGTAGCTAACGGAGGTATTGAGCAGTTCTTC.